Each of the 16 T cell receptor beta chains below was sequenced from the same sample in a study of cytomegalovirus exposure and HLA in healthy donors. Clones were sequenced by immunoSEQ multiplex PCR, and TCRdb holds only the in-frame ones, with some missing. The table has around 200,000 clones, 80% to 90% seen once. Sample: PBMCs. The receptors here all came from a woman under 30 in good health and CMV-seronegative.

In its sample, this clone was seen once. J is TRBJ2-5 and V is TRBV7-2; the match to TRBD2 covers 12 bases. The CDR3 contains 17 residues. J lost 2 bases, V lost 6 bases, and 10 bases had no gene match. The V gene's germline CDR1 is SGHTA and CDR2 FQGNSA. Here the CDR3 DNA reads TGTGCCAGCAGAATTAGGACTAGCGGGATGAGTCAAGAGACCCAGTACTTC. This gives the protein CASRIRTSGMSQETQYF.

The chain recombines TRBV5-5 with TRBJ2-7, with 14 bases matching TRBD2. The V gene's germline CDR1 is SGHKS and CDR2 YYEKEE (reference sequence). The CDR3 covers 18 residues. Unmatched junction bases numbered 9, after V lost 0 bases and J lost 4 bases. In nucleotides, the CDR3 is TGTGCCAGCAGCTTGGAGCCAGGGACTAGCGGGAGTAGGTACGAGCAGTACTTC. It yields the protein CASSLEPGTSGSRYEQYF.

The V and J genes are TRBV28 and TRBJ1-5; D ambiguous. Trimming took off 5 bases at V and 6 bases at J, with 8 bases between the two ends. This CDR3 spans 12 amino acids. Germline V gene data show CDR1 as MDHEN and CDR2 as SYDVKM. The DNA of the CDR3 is TGTGCCAGCAGTCAGAGCGTTCAGCCCCAGCATTTT. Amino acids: CASSQSVQPQHF.

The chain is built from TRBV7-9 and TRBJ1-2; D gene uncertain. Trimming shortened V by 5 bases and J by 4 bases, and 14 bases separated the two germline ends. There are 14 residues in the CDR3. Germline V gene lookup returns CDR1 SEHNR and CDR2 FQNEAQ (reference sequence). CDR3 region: CASSPPALAYGYTF. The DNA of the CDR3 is TGTGCCAGCAGCCCCCCTGCCCTGGCCTATGGCTACACCTTC.

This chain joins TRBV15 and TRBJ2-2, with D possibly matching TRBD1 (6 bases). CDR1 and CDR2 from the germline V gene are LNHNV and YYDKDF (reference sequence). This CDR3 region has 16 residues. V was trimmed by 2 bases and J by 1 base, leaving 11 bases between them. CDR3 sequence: CATSRRRGLNTGELFF. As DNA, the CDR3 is TGTGCCACCAGCAGACGAAGGGGGTTGAACACCGGGGAGCTGTTTTTT.

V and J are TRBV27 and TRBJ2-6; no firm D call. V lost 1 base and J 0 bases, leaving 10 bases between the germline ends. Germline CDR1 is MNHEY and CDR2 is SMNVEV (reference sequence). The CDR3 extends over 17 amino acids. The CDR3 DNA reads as TGTGCCAGCAGTTTATGGGCATCCCGCTCTGGGGCCAACGTCCTGACTTTC. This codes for CASSLWASRSGANVLTF.

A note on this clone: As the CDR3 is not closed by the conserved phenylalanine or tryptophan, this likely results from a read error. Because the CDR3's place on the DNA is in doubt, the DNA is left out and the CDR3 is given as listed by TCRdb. CDR3 sequence reads: CASSALKTSGTWL. The chain is built from TRBV2 and TRBJ2-4; the table's D call, TRBD2, was not checked against the DNA. The germline V gene has CDR1 SNHLY and CDR2 FYNNEI. The CDR3 spans 13 residues, counting both ends.

The CDR3 spells CASSVGTGGGYEQYF. The DNA of the CDR3 is TGTGCCAGCAGCGTAGGGACGGGAGGTGGGTACGAGCAGTACTTC. The rearrangement uses TRBV9 and TRBJ2-7; 7 bases align to TRBD2. Germline CDR1 and CDR2: SGDLS and YYNGEE. V lost 0 bases, J lost 4 bases, and 7 bases stayed unmatched. CDR3 size: 15 residues.

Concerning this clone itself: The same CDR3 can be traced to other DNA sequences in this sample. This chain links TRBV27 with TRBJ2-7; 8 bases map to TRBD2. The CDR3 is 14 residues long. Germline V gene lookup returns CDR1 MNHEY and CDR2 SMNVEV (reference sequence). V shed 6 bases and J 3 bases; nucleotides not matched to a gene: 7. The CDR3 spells CASSLRGLDYEQYF. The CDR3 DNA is TGTGCCAGCAGCTTAAGGGGACTAGACTACGAGCAGTACTTC.

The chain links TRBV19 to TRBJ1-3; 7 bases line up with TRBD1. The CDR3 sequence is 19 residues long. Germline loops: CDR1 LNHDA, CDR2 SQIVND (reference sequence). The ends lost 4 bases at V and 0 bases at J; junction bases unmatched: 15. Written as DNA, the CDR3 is TGTGCCAGTAGTACCTCGGGACAGACTACTACCCGCTCTGGAAACACCATATATTTT. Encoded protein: CASSTSGQTTTRSGNTIYF.

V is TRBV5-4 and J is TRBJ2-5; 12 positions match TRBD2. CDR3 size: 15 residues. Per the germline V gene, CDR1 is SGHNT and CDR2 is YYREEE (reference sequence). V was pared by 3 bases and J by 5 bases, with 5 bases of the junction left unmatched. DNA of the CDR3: TGTGCCAGCAGCTCCACTAGCGGGAGGTCGGAGACCCAGTACTTC. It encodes CASSSTSGRSETQYF.

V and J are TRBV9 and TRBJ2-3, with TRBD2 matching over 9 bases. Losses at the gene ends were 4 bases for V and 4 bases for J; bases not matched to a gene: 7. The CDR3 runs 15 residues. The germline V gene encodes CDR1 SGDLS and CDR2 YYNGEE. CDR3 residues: CASSLSGRGPDTQYF. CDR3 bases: TGTGCCAGCAGCCTTAGCGGGAGAGGCCCAGATACGCAGTATTTT.

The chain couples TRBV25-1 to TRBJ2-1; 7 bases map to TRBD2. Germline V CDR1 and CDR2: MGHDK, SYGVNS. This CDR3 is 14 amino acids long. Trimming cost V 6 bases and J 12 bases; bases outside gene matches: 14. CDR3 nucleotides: TGTGCCAGCAGAAATCCCGGGACTATATCTTCGCAGTTCTTC. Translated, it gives CASRNPGTISSQFF. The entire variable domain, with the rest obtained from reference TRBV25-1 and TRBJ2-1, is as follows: EADIYQTPRYLVIGTGKKITLECSQTMGHDKMYWYQQDPGMELHLIHYSYGVNSTEKGDLSSESTVSRIRTEHFPLTLESARPSHTSQYLCASRNPGTISSQFFGPGTRLTVL.

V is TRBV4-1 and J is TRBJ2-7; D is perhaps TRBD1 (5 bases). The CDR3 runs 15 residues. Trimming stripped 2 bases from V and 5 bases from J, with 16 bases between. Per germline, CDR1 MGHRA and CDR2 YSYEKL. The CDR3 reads CASSQQGLSRDEQYF. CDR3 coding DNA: TGCGCCAGCAGCCAACAGGGTTTAAGTCGGGACGAGCAGTACTTC.

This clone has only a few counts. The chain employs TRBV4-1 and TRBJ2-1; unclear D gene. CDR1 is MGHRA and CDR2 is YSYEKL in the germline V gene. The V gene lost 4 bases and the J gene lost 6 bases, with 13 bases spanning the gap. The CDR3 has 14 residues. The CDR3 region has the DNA TGCGCCAGCAGCCTAAGAGACTCGCCCAATGAGCAGTTCTTC. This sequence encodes CASSLRDSPNEQFF.

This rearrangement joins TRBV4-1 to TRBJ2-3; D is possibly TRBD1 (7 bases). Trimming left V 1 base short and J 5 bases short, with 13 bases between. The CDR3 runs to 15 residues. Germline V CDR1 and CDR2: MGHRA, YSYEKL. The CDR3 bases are TGCGCCAGCAGCCAAGCGACAGGGACTGGAGATACGCAGTATTTT. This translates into CASSQATGTGDTQYF.